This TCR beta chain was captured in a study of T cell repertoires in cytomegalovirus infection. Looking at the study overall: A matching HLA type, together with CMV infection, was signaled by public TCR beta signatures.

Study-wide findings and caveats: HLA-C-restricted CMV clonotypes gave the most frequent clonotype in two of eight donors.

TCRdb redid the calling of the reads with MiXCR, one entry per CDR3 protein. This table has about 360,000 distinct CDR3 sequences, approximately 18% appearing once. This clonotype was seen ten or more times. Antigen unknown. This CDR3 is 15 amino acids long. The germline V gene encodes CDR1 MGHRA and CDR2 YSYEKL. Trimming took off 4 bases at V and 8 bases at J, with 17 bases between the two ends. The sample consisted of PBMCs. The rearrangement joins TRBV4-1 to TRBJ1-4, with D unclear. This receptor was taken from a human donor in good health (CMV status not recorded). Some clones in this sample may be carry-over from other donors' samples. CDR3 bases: TGCGCCAGCAGCCCGCTAGCCCCGGAGGGCGAAAAACTGTTTTTT. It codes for CASSPLAPEGEKLFF.